A single sample is the source of the 26 T cell receptor beta chains below, sequenced in a study of blood T cell repertoires in COVID-19 (dated by TCRdb to between 2020 and 2021). The protocol used for the library was the immunoSEQ multiplex PCR assay. Held by TCRdb, this immuneACCESS table contains in-frame sequences only and omits some clones. Under half of the omission traces to an unresolved V gene where checked; the cause of the rest is unknown. The sample has some 390,000 clones on record, approximately 90% of them singletons. Roughly 1.1% of the sample comes from the top ten. The sequenced sample consisted of PBMCs or T cells enriched from blood (not recorded which). These receptors originate from a man aged 25-45 years who had recovered from COVID-19.

The rearrangement links TRBV6-1 to TRBJ2-7, with 16 bases fitting TRBD2. V was clipped by 3 bases and J by 4 bases; unmatched bases: 3. Germline assignment: CDR1 MNHNS and CDR2 SASEGT. There are 16 residues in the CDR3. The CDR3 DNA reads as TGTGCCAGCAGTGAGGGACTAGCGGGAGGGGGTTACGAGCAGTACTTC. Encoded protein: CASSEGLAGGGYEQYF.

The chain links TRBV3-1 (or the pseudogene TRBV3-2) to TRBJ1-2, with 7 bases matching TRBD1. The CDR3 runs to 14 residues. Germline V gene sequence: CDR1 LGHDT, CDR2 YNNKEL (reference sequence). Losses at the gene ends were 7 bases for V and 4 bases for J; bases not matched to a gene: 9. CDR3 amino acids: CASTREGAGYGYTF. The CDR3 region has the DNA TGTGCCAGCACCCGGGAGGGGGCTGGCTATGGCTACACCTTC.

The chain links TRBV5-1 to TRBJ2-1; 7 bases map to TRBD1. There are 15 residues in the CDR3. Germline values: CDR1 SGHRS, CDR2 YFSETQ. V lost 0 bases and J lost 4; bases outside the gene matches: 4. The CDR3 reads CASSLGGGKYNEQFF. The CDR3 coding sequence is TGCGCCAGCAGCTTGGGAGGGGGCAAATACAATGAGCAGTTCTTC.

This chain uses TRBV2 with TRBJ1-4, with a possible D match to TRBD1 (5 bases). This CDR3 spans 14 amino acids. V lost 6 bases to trimming and J lost 8 bases, with 16 bases between them. Germline values: CDR1 SNHLY, CDR2 FYNNEI. CDR3 DNA sequence: TGTGCCAGCAGGACTAGGGGTGGGTACGAAAAACTGTTTTTT. It yields the protein CASRTRGGYEKLFF.

The rearrangement uses TRBV5-1 and TRBJ2-3; tentative D call: TRBD2 (5 bases). The CDR3 sequence is 15 residues long. From germline, CDR1 is SGHRS and CDR2 YFSETQ. V lost 0 bases and J 11 bases, leaving 19 bases between the germline ends. Here the CDR3 reads CASSLAGILPVKQYF. The CDR3 DNA is TGCGCCAGCAGCTTGGCCGGGATCCTCCCCGTGAAGCAGTATTTT.

Only one count was recorded for this clone. The rearrangement uses TRBV28 and TRBJ1-4; D is unclear. V was clipped by 5 bases and J by 5 bases, with 12 bases between them. In germline, CDR1 is MDHEN, CDR2 SYDVKM. CDR3 length equals 14 residues. CDR3: CASSPGDRNEKLFF. DNA for the CDR3: TGTGCCAGCAGTCCCGGGGATAGAAATGAAAAACTGTTTTTT.

This chain uses TRBV6-5 with TRBJ2-7, with TRBD1 matching 10 bases. With 6 bases clipped from V and 2 bases from J, the junction kept 4 bases outside the gene matches. CDR3 length: 14 residues. Germline values: CDR1 MNHEY, CDR2 SVGAGI. The CDR3, as DNA: TGTGCCAGCAGGCCGGGACAGGGGACCTACGAGCAGTACTTC. This encodes CASRPGQGTYEQYF.

The J gene is TRBJ2-3, the V gene TRBV3-1 (or the pseudogene TRBV3-2); 10 bases map to TRBD2. Germline loops: CDR1 LGHDT, CDR2 YNNKEL (reference sequence). The CDR3 totals 16 residues. V shed 1 base, J shed 5 bases, and the junction held 6 bases outside the gene matches. CDR3 region: CASSQGLAGELDTQYF. The CDR3 region has the DNA TGTGCCAGCAGCCAAGGGCTAGCGGGAGAGCTAGATACGCAGTATTTT.

The V call is TRBV30, the J call TRBJ2-7, with TRBD1 identical over 7 bases. V trimming: 0 bases; J trimming: 3 bases; junction bases outside the gene matches: 5. Germline CDR1 and CDR2: GTSNPN and SVGIG (reference sequence). The length of the CDR3 is 14 residues. The CDR3 DNA sequence: TGTGCCTGGAGTGTACTGGACAGGAGCTACGAGCAGTACTTC. Translation: CAWSVLDRSYEQYF. The whole variable domain, remainder taken from reference TRBV30 and TRBJ2-7, is SQTIHQWPATLVQPVGSPLSLECTVEGTSNPNLYWYRQAAGRGLQLLFYSVGIGQISSEVPQNLSASRPQDRQFILSSKKLLLSDSGFYLCAWSVLDRSYEQYFGPGTRLTVT.

To note about this clone: Sequence at one end of the junction differs from germline and may be a read error. In DNA form, the CDR3 reads TGTGCTAGCAGCTTAGCGGGGACTCCGGGTATTGATACGCAGTATTTT. Protein: CASSLAGTPGIDTQYF. The chain employs TRBV7-7 and TRBJ2-3; 8 bases are shared with TRBD2. The germline CDR1 and CDR2 sequences are SSHAT and FNYEAQ (reference sequence). The CDR3 covers 16 residues.

The chain links TRBV18 to TRBJ2-1; 12 bases map to TRBD2. The CDR3 is made up of 17 amino acids. J gave up 6 bases and V 3 bases, and 9 bases lay outside the gene matches. CDR1 and CDR2 (germline): KGHSH, LQKENI. The CDR3 loop is CASSPPLAGGPGNEQFF. The CDR3 DNA is TGTGCCAGCTCACCCCCCCTAGCGGGAGGGCCCGGCAATGAGCAGTTCTTC.

The V call is TRBV27, the J call TRBJ1-5, with D unresolved. CDR3 size: 12 residues. Deletions cut 4 bases from V and 9 bases from J, with 10 bases between. From germline, CDR1 is MNHEY and CDR2 SMNVEV (reference sequence). The CDR3 here is CASSSPAGPQHF. The CDR3 DNA is TGTGCCAGCAGTTCCCCCGCCGGGCCCCAGCATTTT.

The rearrangement joins TRBV5-1 to TRBJ1-1; D is unclear. Germline V gene data show CDR1 as SGHRS and CDR2 as YFSETQ. The V gene lost 5 bases and the J gene lost 7 bases, with 15 bases spanning the gap. The CDR3 spans 13 residues. The CDR3 is CASSYFNPDEAFF. CDR3 DNA sequence: TGCGCCAGCAGTTACTTCAATCCTGATGAAGCTTTCTTT.

The gene calls are TRBV3-1 (or the pseudogene TRBV3-2) and TRBJ1-6; weak D call: TRBD1 (5 bases). The germline V gene encodes CDR1 LGHDT and CDR2 YNNKEL (reference sequence). The V end was cut by 1 base, the J end by 10 bases, with 17 bases between. This CDR3 is built from 16 residues. The CDR3 DNA reads as TGTGCCAGCAGCCAAGGAATTGGGGGGTTAGGCTCACCCCTCCACTTT. Protein: CASSQGIGGLGSPLHF.

The V call is TRBV28, the J call TRBJ2-7; 8 bases are a match to TRBD1. V lost 5 bases to trimming and J lost 3 bases; unmatched junction nucleotides: 6. Germline CDR1 MDHEN, CDR2 SYDVKM. The CDR3 extends over 14 amino acids. The CDR3 DNA reads as TGTGCCAGCAGTATGGACAGGGCTCACTACGAGCAGTACTTC. This gives the protein CASSMDRAHYEQYF.

The rearrangement links TRBV11-2 to TRBJ1-4; D uncertain. Between the trimmed V and J ends, which lost 5 bases and 8 bases, there was a span of 12 bases. CDR3 length: 13 amino acids. Germline V lookup: CDR1 SGHAT, CDR2 FQNNGV. The CDR3 region is CASSRAIEEKLFF. CDR3 bases: TGTGCCAGCAGCCGAGCGATTGAGGAAAAACTGTTTTTT.

V usage is TRBV9 and J usage is TRBJ1-2; weak D call: TRBD1 (5 bases). Trimming left V 2 bases short and J 6 bases short, with 17 bases between. The CDR3 covers 15 residues. The germline V gene encodes CDR1 SGDLS and CDR2 YYNGEE. The CDR3 DNA reads as TGTGCCAGCAGCGTGGGACTGCAGGGATTTAATGGCTACACCTTC. Protein sequence: CASSVGLQGFNGYTF.

The chain uses TRBV7-9 and TRBJ1-2, with TRBD1 identical over 7 bases. The germline V gene encodes CDR1 SEHNR and CDR2 FQNEAQ (reference sequence). The CDR3 consists of 14 residues. Losses at the gene ends were 5 bases for V and 4 bases for J; bases not matched to a gene: 7. The CDR3 region has the DNA TGTGCCAGCAGCGTGACACAGGGGACCTATGGCTACACCTTC. Its translation is CASSVTQGTYGYTF.

The V call is TRBV6-5, the J call TRBJ1-5; no reliable D call. The CDR3 loop spans 16 amino acids. Germline values: CDR1 MNHEY, CDR2 SVGAGI. V shed 2 bases and J shed 1 base, with 12 bases lying between them. CDR3 sequence (DNA): TGTGCCAGCAGTTACACCCTAGCTGGGAGCAATCAGCCCCAGCATTTT. Encoded protein: CASSYTLAGSNQPQHF.

In regard to this clone: Additional DNA sequences in this sample encode the identical CDR3. The gene calls are TRBV5-1 and TRBJ2-1; 7 positions match TRBD1. The CDR3 loop spans 16 amino acids. Losses at the gene ends were 0 bases for V and 0 bases for J; bases not matched to a gene: 3. Germline loops: CDR1 SGHRS, CDR2 YFSETQ. The CDR3 loop reads CASSLGGGSSYNEQFF. The CDR3 DNA reads as TGCGCCAGCAGCTTGGGAGGGGGCAGCTCCTACAATGAGCAGTTCTTC.

J is TRBJ2-4 and V is TRBV10-3; D perhaps matches TRBD1 (6 bases). The germline V gene has CDR1 ENHRY and CDR2 SYGVKD. The CDR3 runs to 16 residues. V lost 0 bases, J lost 3 bases, and 12 bases lay in between. CDR3 DNA sequence: TGTGCCATCAGTGAGTCGGTAGGGACAATCAAAAACATTCAGTACTTC. This codes for CAISESVGTIKNIQYF.

This clone was seen more than once but under ten times. This sequence joins TRBV6-5 and TRBJ1-4, with D tentatively TRBD1 (6 bases). The CDR3 loop spans 15 amino acids. V lost 5 bases and J lost 8, with 18 bases in between. Germline values: CDR1 MNHEY, CDR2 SVGAGI. The CDR3: CASSKAGGLFEKLFF. CDR3 nucleotide sequence: TGTGCCAGCAGTAAGGCCGGGGGGCTTTTCGAAAAACTGTTTTTT.

V and J are TRBV5-5 and TRBJ1-4, with D hard to call. CDR3 length: 16 amino acids. V gave up 4 bases and J gave up 8 bases, with 21 bases separating them. CDR1 is SGHKS and CDR2 is YYEKEE in the germline V gene (reference sequence). CDR3 coding DNA: TGTGCCAGCAGCCACTGGGGAGAGGAATGGAGGGAAAAACTGTTTTTT. Protein: CASSHWGEEWREKLFF.

V is TRBV9 and J is TRBJ2-3; TRBD1 might be the D (5 bases). Per the germline V gene, CDR1 is SGDLS and CDR2 is YYNGEE. With 4 bases removed from V and 0 bases from J, the gap between germline ends came to 12 bases. This CDR3 is 15 amino acids long. For the CDR3, the DNA is TGTGCCAGCAGCACAGGACAATCAAGCACAGATACGCAGTATTTT. As protein: CASSTGQSSTDTQYF.

V usage is TRBV5-5 and J usage is TRBJ2-3, with 8 bases identical to TRBD1. In germline, CDR1 is SGHKS, CDR2 YYEKEE (reference sequence). After removal of 4 bases from V and 6 bases from J, the junction contained 13 bases not matched to a gene. The CDR3 runs 16 residues. The CDR3 DNA is TGTGCCAGCAGCCCGATGGGGACAGGAGGTTTCGATACGCAGTATTTT. This gives the protein CASSPMGTGGFDTQYF.

In DNA, the CDR3 is TGTGCCACCAGTGATGGAGGGGGCGGCTACACCTTC. Translation: CATSDGGGGYTF. The V call is TRBV24-1, the J call TRBJ1-2, with TRBD1 matching over 7 bases. The CDR3 covers 12 residues. The J segment lost 8 bases and the V segment lost 3 bases, leaving 2 bases of the junction unmatched. Germline V gene data show CDR1 as KGHDR and CDR2 as SFDVKD.